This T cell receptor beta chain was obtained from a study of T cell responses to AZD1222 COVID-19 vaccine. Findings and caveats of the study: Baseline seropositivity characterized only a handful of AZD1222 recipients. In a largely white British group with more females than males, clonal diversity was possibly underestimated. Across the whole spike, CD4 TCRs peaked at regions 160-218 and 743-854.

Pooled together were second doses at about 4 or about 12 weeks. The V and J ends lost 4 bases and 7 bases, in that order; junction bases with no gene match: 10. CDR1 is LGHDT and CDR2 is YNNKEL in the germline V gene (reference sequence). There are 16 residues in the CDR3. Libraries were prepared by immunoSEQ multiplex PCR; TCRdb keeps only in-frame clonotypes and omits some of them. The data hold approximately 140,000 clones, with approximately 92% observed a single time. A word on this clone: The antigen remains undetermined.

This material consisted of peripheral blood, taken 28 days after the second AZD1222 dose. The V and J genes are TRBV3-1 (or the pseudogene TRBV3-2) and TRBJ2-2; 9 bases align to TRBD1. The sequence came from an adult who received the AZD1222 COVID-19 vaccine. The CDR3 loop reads CASSLPGTGRNGELFF. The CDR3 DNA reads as TGTGCCAGCAGCCTCCCTGGGACAGGGAGGAACGGGGAGCTGTTTTTT.